One sample yielded the 30 T cell receptor beta chains listed below, sequenced in a study of long-term antiretroviral therapy in people with HIV. Survey-level resolution applied to immunoSEQ assay v3.0. Repertoires were generated with immunoSEQ multiplex PCR, while TCRdb's copy carries only in-frame clones and drops some. The sample has under 20,000 clones; 75% to 90% are singletons. Sequences were derived from unsorted PBMCs, sampled 4.2 years after starting antiretroviral therapy. These receptors all come from a man aged 45-65 years with HIV.

V usage is TRBV6-5 and J usage is TRBJ2-3, with D hard to call. This CDR3 region has 15 residues. Germline loops: CDR1 MNHEY, CDR2 SVGAGI. Deletions cut 5 bases from V and 0 bases from J, with 12 bases between. The CDR3: CASSRGQASTDTQYF. CDR3 nucleotide sequence: TGTGCCAGCAGTAGAGGCCAAGCTAGCACAGATACGCAGTATTTT.

CDR3 in DNA: TGTGCCAGCAGCTCCGACCTTAATGGCTACACCTTC. Its protein product is CASSSDLNGYTF. J is TRBJ1-2 and V is TRBV5-4; D is undetermined. Germline V gene lookup returns CDR1 SGHNT and CDR2 YYREEE (reference sequence). Between the trimmed V and J ends, which lost 3 bases and 6 bases, there was a span of 9 bases. This CDR3 contains 12 residues.

This chain joins TRBV18 and TRBJ1-5; weak D call: TRBD1 (5 bases). Germline V gene data show CDR1 as KGHSH and CDR2 as LQKENI. The V end was cut by 6 bases, the J end by 2 bases, with 14 bases between. The CDR3 runs 15 residues. The CDR3 DNA sequence: TGTGCCAGCTCCCCGACAGAGCCCGGCAATCAGCCCCAGCATTTT. Amino acid sequence: CASSPTEPGNQPQHF.

The V call is TRBV10-2, the J call TRBJ1-2; maybe TRBD1 (6 bases). The CDR3 has 15 amino acids. Germline lookup yields CDR1 WSHSY and CDR2 SAAADI. The V and J ends lost 0 bases and 3 bases respectively, with 11 bases between them. CDR3 DNA sequence: TGCGCCAGCAGTGAGTCGAGGACAGTCCACTATGGCTACACCTTC. This gives the protein CASSESRTVHYGYTF.

V and J are TRBV7-3 and TRBJ2-6, with D perhaps matching TRBD2 (5 bases). CDR1 is SGHTA and CDR2 is FQGTGA in the germline V gene. The V gene lost 2 bases and the J gene lost 0 bases, with 8 bases spanning the gap. CDR3 length: 16 residues. CDR3 sequence (DNA): TGTGCCAGCAGCTTAGGACTTCCCTCTGGGGCCAACGTCCTGACTTTC. This codes for CASSLGLPSGANVLTF.

The chain carries TRBV27 and TRBJ1-2; D ambiguous. Germline V gene lookup returns CDR1 MNHEY and CDR2 SMNVEV (reference sequence). The V end was cut by 4 bases, the J end by 8 bases, with 14 bases between. CDR3 length equals 13 residues. CDR3 nucleotide sequence: TGTGCCAGCAGTTGGACCGGGGATGGAGGCTACACCTTC. The encoded protein is CASSWTGDGGYTF.

The J gene is TRBJ2-7, the V gene TRBV19; D gene ambiguous. Trimming cost V 3 bases and J 4 bases, with 4 bases left between them. The V gene's germline CDR1 is LNHDA and CDR2 SQIVND (reference sequence). The length of the CDR3 is 11 residues. The CDR3 loop is CASSMGYEQYF. The CDR3 DNA follows: TGTGCCAGTAGTATGGGGTACGAGCAGTACTTC.

The chain combines TRBV10-3 with TRBJ1-2; 9 bases are shared with TRBD1. Germline V CDR1 and CDR2: ENHRY, SYGVKD. The CDR3 has 15 residues. Losses at the gene ends were 2 bases for V and 7 bases for J; bases not matched to a gene: 8. The CDR3 spells CAISEIPGQGRGYTF. The CDR3 DNA sequence: TGTGCCATCAGTGAGATCCCGGGACAGGGACGTGGCTACACCTTC.

V gene TRBV11-2 combines with J gene TRBJ2-1, with 8 bases that match TRBD2. Per the germline V gene, CDR1 is SGHAT and CDR2 is FQNNGV. The CDR3 sequence is 13 residues long. The J segment lost 4 bases and the V segment lost 6 bases, leaving 2 bases of the junction unmatched. The CDR3: CASRASGYNEQFF. Here the CDR3 DNA reads TGTGCCAGCAGGGCTAGCGGGTACAATGAGCAGTTCTTC.

The rearrangement joins TRBV4-1 to TRBJ2-7, with TRBD1 as a possible D gene (5 bases). The CDR3 sequence is 15 residues long. V shed 0 bases and J shed 0 bases, with 9 bases lying between them. Germline V gene lookup returns CDR1 MGHRA and CDR2 YSYEKL. CDR3 bases: TGCGCCAGCAGCCAAGAACCGACAGCCTCCTACGAGCAGTACTTC. Encoded protein: CASSQEPTASYEQYF.

The chain uses TRBV5-1 and TRBJ1-1; weak D call: TRBD1 (5 bases). Looked up from germline, CDR1 is SGHRS and CDR2 is YFSETQ. The CDR3 runs 14 residues. V shed 2 bases and J shed 3 bases, with 11 bases lying between them. The CDR3: CASSFGGADTEAFF. CDR3 nucleotides: TGCGCCAGCAGCTTCGGGGGTGCGGACACTGAAGCTTTCTTT.

The chain links TRBV5-6 to TRBJ2-1; 14 bases match TRBD2. The CDR3 length is 16 residues. Trimming took 2 bases from V and 7 from J; bases not matched to a gene: 5. Germline CDR1 reads SGHDT; CDR2 reads YYEEEE. This chain's CDR3 is CASSFGLAGGRNEQFF. The CDR3 coding sequence is TGTGCCAGCAGCTTCGGACTAGCGGGGGGCCGTAATGAGCAGTTCTTC.

The chain couples TRBV4-1 to TRBJ2-1; tentatively, D is TRBD2 (5 bases). Germline CDR1 MGHRA, CDR2 YSYEKL. This CDR3 spans 16 amino acids. The ends were cut back, 1 base at V and 9 bases at J, with 19 bases in the middle. DNA of the CDR3: TGCGCCAGCAGCCAAGCGGAGGACTCGCTGCTGGGTGAGCAGTTCTTC. This codes for CASSQAEDSLLGEQFF.

CDR3 residues: CASSRGGEQFF. CDR3 nucleotide sequence: TGTGCCAGCAGCCGAGGAGGGGAGCAGTTCTTC. The chain recombines TRBV5-6 with TRBJ2-1; TRBD2 might be the D (6 bases). CDR3 size: 11 residues. Germline CDR1 and CDR2: SGHDT and YYEEEE. V was cut by 4 bases and J by 10 bases, with 9 bases left in between.

The rearrangement uses TRBV6-9 and TRBJ1-2, with TRBD1 identical over 7 bases. After removal of 2 bases from V and 5 bases from J, the junction contained 11 bases not matched to a gene. From germline, CDR1 is MNHGY and CDR2 SVAAGI. CDR3 size: 16 residues. CDR3 sequence reads: CASSYRPGQRRYGYTF. DNA for the CDR3: TGTGCCAGCAGTTATCGGCCGGGACAGAGAAGGTATGGCTACACCTTC.

This rearrangement joins TRBV7-8 to TRBJ2-7; possible D gene TRBD2, 5 bases. This CDR3 spans 14 amino acids. V gave up 0 bases and J gave up 2 bases, with 8 bases separating them. CDR1 and CDR2 (germline): SGHVS, FQNEAQ. CDR3 bases: TGTGCCAGCAGCTTAGCTGGAGGAGCCTACGAGCAGTACTTC. Residues: CASSLAGGAYEQYF.

This chain connects TRBV15 to TRBJ1-4; D ambiguous. Between the trimmed V and J ends, which lost 1 base and 4 bases, there was a span of 7 bases. The CDR3 contains 14 residues. Germline V lookup: CDR1 LNHNV, CDR2 YYDKDF (reference sequence). DNA for the CDR3: TGTGCCACCAGCAGAGGGGGTGATAATGAAAAACTGTTTTTT. The encoded protein is CATSRGGDNEKLFF. The variable domain in full, with the rest retrieved from reference TRBV15 and TRBJ1-4, is DAMVIQNPRYQVTQFGKPVTLSCSQTLNHNVMYWYQQKSSQAPKLLFHYYDKDFNNEADTPDNFQSRRPNTSFCFLDIRSPGLGDTAMYLCATSRGGDNEKLFFGSGTQLSVL.

The V call is TRBV6-6, the J call TRBJ2-7; D possibly corresponds to TRBD1 (5 bases). CDR1 is MNHNY and CDR2 is SVGAGI in the germline V gene (reference sequence). The CDR3 spans 13 residues. Trimming shortened V by 2 bases and J by 2 bases, and 7 bases separated the two germline ends. In DNA form, the CDR3 reads TGTGCCAGCAGTTACGGGGCCCCCTACGAGCAGTACTTC. Translating it yields CASSYGAPYEQYF.

The chain has TRBV6-6 and TRBJ1-6; 7 bases are shared with TRBD1. The CDR3 runs 15 residues. V trimming: 2 bases; J trimming: 9 bases; junction bases outside the gene matches: 7. Germline-derived CDR1 and CDR2 are MNHNY and SVGAGI (reference sequence). The CDR3 sequence is CASSYPTGAPSPLHF. CDR3 DNA: TGTGCCAGCAGTTACCCAACAGGGGCGCCTTCACCCCTCCACTTT.

The CDR3, as DNA: TGTGCCAGCAGTACTATAGAGGCAGGGCCACAGCATTTT. Protein: CASSTIEAGPQHF. The chain is built from TRBV6-1 and TRBJ1-5; D possibly corresponds to TRBD1 (5 bases). The germline V and J ends were trimmed by 5 bases and 13 bases, with 18 bases remaining between them. The CDR3 has 13 amino acids. Germline V gene data show CDR1 as MNHNS and CDR2 as SASEGT.

This CDR3 is CASSWDGNSYEQYF. The CDR3 DNA reads as TGTGCCAGCAGCTGGGACGGAAACTCCTACGAGCAGTACTTC. The chain is built from TRBV5-4 and TRBJ2-7, with D perhaps assigned TRBD1 or TRBD2 (5 bases each). V lost 3 bases, J lost 0 bases, and 10 bases lay in between. CDR1 is SGHNT, CDR2 YYREEE, per germline (reference sequence). This CDR3 is 14 amino acids long.

The rearrangement links TRBV28 to TRBJ2-3; TRBD1 might be the D (7 bases). Germline V gene lookup returns CDR1 MDHEN and CDR2 SYDVKM. The CDR3 covers 15 residues. Trimming took 3 bases from V and 3 from J, leaving 13 bases between them. The CDR3 reads CASSLRDRLTDTQYF. In DNA, the CDR3 is TGTGCCAGCAGTTTGCGGGACAGATTAACAGATACGCAGTATTTT.

The chain employs TRBV5-1 and TRBJ2-1; either TRBD1 or TRBD2 may fit D (5 bases each). This CDR3 is 15 amino acids long. Trimming stripped 4 bases from V and 4 bases from J, with 15 bases between. Germline assignment: CDR1 SGHRS and CDR2 YFSETQ. DNA for the CDR3: TGCGCCAGCAGCAGAGAGCTAGCAGGGTACAATGAGCAGTTCTTC. Translating gives CASSRELAGYNEQFF.

The chain couples TRBV7-2 to TRBJ1-1, with D unclear. CDR1 is SGHTA, CDR2 FQGNSA, per germline. The CDR3 sequence is 15 residues long. The V gene lost 4 bases and the J gene lost 2 bases, with 14 bases spanning the gap. The CDR3 DNA reads as TGTGCCAGCAGCTACCTTGGAGGGCTTAACACTGAAGCTTTCTTT. Protein sequence: CASSYLGGLNTEAFF.

V usage is TRBV6-4 and J usage is TRBJ1-4, with 11 bases that match TRBD1. The CDR3 runs 18 residues. Germline CDR1 and CDR2: MRHNA and SNTAGT. With V trimmed by 10 bases and J by 3 bases, 16 bases remained unmatched. The CDR3 here is CAIQRSGTGGCSNEKLFF. CDR3 sequence (DNA): TGTGCCATACAGAGGTCCGGGACAGGGGGGTGCTCTAATGAAAAACTGTTTTTT.

This clone has a single count. The chain employs TRBV18 and TRBJ2-1; 10 nucleotides agree with TRBD1. CDR3 length: 16 residues. Germline CDR1 reads KGHSH; CDR2 reads LQKENI. The J segment lost 7 bases and the V segment lost 0 bases, leaving 6 bases of the junction unmatched. The CDR3 protein is CASSPPGDRGANEQFF. CDR3 bases: TGTGCCAGCTCACCACCGGGGGACAGGGGTGCGAATGAGCAGTTCTTC.

This chain links TRBV19 with TRBJ1-2; 10 bases are shared with TRBD1. The CDR3 spans 15 residues. V trimming: 5 bases; J trimming: 7 bases; junction bases outside the gene matches: 10. Germline loops: CDR1 LNHDA, CDR2 SQIVND (reference sequence). CDR3 nucleotides: TGTGCCAGTAGTCTCCCGGGACAGGGGACTCCTGGCTACACCTTC. It specifies CASSLPGQGTPGYTF. Complete variable domain (other parts from reference TRBV19 and TRBJ1-2): DGGITQSPKYLFRKEGQNVTLSCEQNLNHDAMYWYRQDPGQGLRLIYYSQIVNDFQKGDIAEGYSVSREKKESFPLTVTSAQKNPTAFYLCASSLPGQGTPGYTFGSGTRLTVV.

This chain uses TRBV27 with TRBJ2-3; a possible D gene is TRBD2 (6 bases). Germline V gene sequence: CDR1 MNHEY, CDR2 SMNVEV (reference sequence). Deletions cut 1 base from V and 0 bases from J, with 17 bases between. The CDR3 runs 18 residues. CDR3 coding DNA: TGTGCCAGCAGTTTATATGGGACTCTCCAACCCAGCACAGATACGCAGTATTTT. This gives the protein CASSLYGTLQPSTDTQYF.

The chain uses TRBV2 and TRBJ2-1; D might be TRBD1 (6 bases). CDR3 size: 16 residues. Germline-derived CDR1 and CDR2 are SNHLY and FYNNEI. V was clipped by 5 bases and J by 5 bases, with 19 bases between them. The CDR3: CASSPLRSDRNNEQFF. In DNA form, the CDR3 reads TGTGCCAGCAGTCCGCTAAGGTCGGACAGAAACAATGAGCAGTTCTTC. The entire variable domain, with the rest obtained from reference TRBV2 and TRBJ2-1, is as follows: EPEVTQTPSHQVTQMGQEVILRCVPISNHLYFYWYRQILGQKVEFLVSFYNNEISEKSEIFDDQFSVERPDGSNFTLKIRSTKLEDSAMYFCASSPLRSDRNNEQFFGPGTRLTVL.

The chain combines TRBV2 with TRBJ2-1, with 12 bases matching TRBD2. Per germline, CDR1 SNHLY and CDR2 FYNNEI. The CDR3 has 15 residues. Unmatched junction bases numbered 4, after V lost 3 bases and J lost 7 bases. For the CDR3, the DNA is TGTGCCAGCAGTGATCCTAGCGGGGGGGGGAATGAGCAGTTCTTC. This translates into CASSDPSGGGNEQFF.